The source of this T cell receptor (beta chain) is a study of neurological immune-mediated disorders. This clonotype was seen many times. TCRdb recomputed calls from the 5' RACE reads with MiXCR, one row per CDR3 protein. The data hold roughly 90,000 distinct CDR3 sequences, with 3% to 4.5% observed a single time. The CDR3 is made up of 13 amino acids. V was clipped by 7 bases and J by 7 bases, with 13 bases between them. The germline gives CDR1 MDHEN, CDR2 SYDVKM. The chain recombines TRBV28 with TRBJ2-2; D is ambiguous. The source is a woman aged 45-59 years with multiple sclerosis. Sequencing was done on a sample of PBMCs. Written as DNA, the CDR3 is TGTGCCAGCACGAAAGTCTGGAACGGGGAGCTGTTTTTT. Translation gives CASTKVWNGELFF.